This T cell receptor (beta chain) was recorded in a study of blood T cell repertoires in COVID-19. Study summary: Donors in the United States, Italy and Spain gave samples during acute or convalescent COVID-19.

Turning to this clone: An end of the junction differs from the germline gene, which may be a read error.

Methods used by the authors: Reference gene primer amplification gave estimated nucleated cell counts. Assay used: immunoSEQ multiplex PCR; TCRdb lists only in-frame clones, some missing. V and J calls and clone size are given by that table; D and trimming were obtained from the DNA. The sample lists roughly 320,000 clones, about 90% occurring once. CDR1 and CDR2 (germline): SSHAT, FNYEAQ (reference sequence). The CDR3 sequence is 14 residues long. Sample: peripheral blood. The sequence was obtained from a young woman with COVID-19, enrolled during active disease. The chain has TRBV7-7 and TRBJ2-1; possibly TRBD2 for D (6 bases). CDR3: CASSVAPGLHEQFF. The DNA of the CDR3 is TGTGCTAGCAGCGTAGCCCCGGGACTCCATGAGCAGTTCTTC.